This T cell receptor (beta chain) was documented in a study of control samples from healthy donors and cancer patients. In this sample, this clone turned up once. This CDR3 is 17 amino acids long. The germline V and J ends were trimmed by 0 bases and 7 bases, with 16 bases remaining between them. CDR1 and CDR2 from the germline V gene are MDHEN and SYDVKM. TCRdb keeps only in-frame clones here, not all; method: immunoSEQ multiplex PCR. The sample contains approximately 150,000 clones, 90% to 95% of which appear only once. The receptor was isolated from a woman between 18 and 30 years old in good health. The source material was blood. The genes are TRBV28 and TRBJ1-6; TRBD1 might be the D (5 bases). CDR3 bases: TGTGCCAGCAGTTTATGGTCGGCAGGGCGTAGGAATTCACCCCTCCACTTT. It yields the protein CASSLWSAGRRNSPLHF.